Sequencing of this T cell receptor (beta chain) was carried out in a study of CD4 T cells in relation to SARS-CoV-2 and coronaviruses. The unexposed donors gave CD4+ T cells in about 2011-2018, prior to COVID-19. This CDR3 has 16 amino acids. Germline loops: CDR1 SGHTA, CDR2 FQGNSA. Trimming stripped 4 bases from V and 0 bases from J, with 13 bases between. Method: immunoSEQ multiplex PCR; TCRdb's copy keeps in-frame clones and lacks some. The top ten clones hold 1.1% to 1.5% of a sample with under 65,000 clones, 80% to 90% of them seen once. The chain has TRBV7-2 and TRBJ2-1; D is undetermined. Sequencing input: memory CD4+ T cells from PBMCs. The source of this sequence is a human donor in good health. CDR3 sequence reads: CASSSSGLSSYNEQFF. The CDR3 DNA sequence: TGTGCCAGCAGCTCCTCGGGCTTGAGCTCCTACAATGAGCAGTTCTTC.